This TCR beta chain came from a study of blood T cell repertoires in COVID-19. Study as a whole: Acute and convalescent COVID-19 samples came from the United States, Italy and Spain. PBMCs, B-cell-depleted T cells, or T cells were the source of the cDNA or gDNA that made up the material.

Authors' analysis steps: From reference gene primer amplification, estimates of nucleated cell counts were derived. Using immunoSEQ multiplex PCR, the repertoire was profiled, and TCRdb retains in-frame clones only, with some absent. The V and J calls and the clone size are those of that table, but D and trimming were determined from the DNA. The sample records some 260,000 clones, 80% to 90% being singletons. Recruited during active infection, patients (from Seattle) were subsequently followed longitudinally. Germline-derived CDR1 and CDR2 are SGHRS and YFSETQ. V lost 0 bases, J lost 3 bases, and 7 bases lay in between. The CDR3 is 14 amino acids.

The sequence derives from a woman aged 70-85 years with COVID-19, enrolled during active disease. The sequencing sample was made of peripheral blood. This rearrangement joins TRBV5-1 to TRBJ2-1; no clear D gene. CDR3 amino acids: CASSLGLVYNEQFF. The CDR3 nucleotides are TGCGCCAGCAGCTTGGGACTGGTCTACAATGAGCAGTTCTTC.